The rows below give T cell receptor beta chains drawn from one sample of a study of identical twins. TCRdb redid the calling of the 5' RACE reads with MiXCR, one entry per CDR3 protein. This table holds about 240,000 distinct CDR3 sequences, approximately 7.3% found once. The same data also contributed to another study, on yellow fever vaccine responses in identical twins.

The specimen sequenced was CD8+ T cells sorted from blood. These receptors originate from a woman aged 18-29 years in good health. CDR3s include the opening cysteine and the closing phenylalanine or tryptophan. D genes are given only for firm matches. Clone size is given for some rows only: seen once, a few or many times, or a class if the clone is expanded.

clone size: .
J gene: TRBJ2-7
D gene: .
V gene: TRBV6-1
CDR3 length: 14
CDR3 DNA: TGTGCCAGCAGTGAAGCGGCAGCGACCTACGAGCAGTACTTC
CDR3 protein: CASSEAAATYEQYF

clone size: many
J gene: TRBJ2-7
D gene: .
V gene: TRBV7-9
CDR3 length: 12
CDR3 DNA: TGTGCCAGCAGCCCTACCCCCTACGAGCAGTACTTC
CDR3 protein: CASSPTPYEQYF

clone size: .
J gene: TRBJ2-7
D gene: TRBD1
V gene: TRBV20-1
CDR3 length: 14
CDR3 DNA: TGCAGTGCTAGAGATCGGGACAGCTCCTACGAGCAGTACTTC
CDR3 protein: CSARDRDSSYEQYF

clone size: .
J gene: TRBJ1-1
D gene: .
V gene: TRBV9
CDR3 length: 9
CDR3 DNA: TGTGCCAGCAGCGTAACTCTTACCTTT
CDR3 protein: CASSVTLTF

clone size: .
J gene: TRBJ2-7
D gene: .
V gene: TRBV11-2
CDR3 length: 13
CDR3 DNA: TGTGCCAGCAGCTTAGAGGTGTCAGACGAGCAGTACTTC
CDR3 protein: CASSLEVSDEQYF

clone size: many
J gene: TRBJ2-3
D gene: .
V gene: TRBV29-1
CDR3 length: 16
CDR3 DNA: TGCAGCGTTGAACTATCGTTGGTGGAGACCACAGATACGCAGTATTTT
CDR3 protein: CSVELSLVETTDTQYF

clone size: .
J gene: TRBJ2-5
D gene: TRBD2
V gene: TRBV14
CDR3 length: 18
CDR3 DNA: TGTGCCAGCAGCCAAGGGTATCGACTAGCGGGCGCCCAAGAGACCCAGTACTTC
CDR3 protein: CASSQGYRLAGAQETQYF

clone size: few
J gene: TRBJ2-3
D gene: TRBD2
V gene: TRBV7-8
CDR3 length: 16
CDR3 DNA: TGTGCCAGCAGCGCGTATAGCGGGGGGTTGACAGATACGCAGTATTTT
CDR3 protein: CASSAYSGGLTDTQYF

clone size: .
J gene: TRBJ1-1
D gene: TRBD1
V gene: TRBV27
CDR3 length: 13
CDR3 DNA: TGTGCCAGCCAAGACAGGGCACGGACTGAAGCTTTCTTT
CDR3 protein: CASQDRARTEAFF

clone size: .
J gene: TRBJ2-7
D gene: TRBD2
V gene: TRBV27
CDR3 length: 16
CDR3 DNA: TGTGCCAGCAGTTCAAACTGGGCCGCGGGAGTATACGAGCAGTACTTC
CDR3 protein: CASSSNWAAGVYEQYF

clone size: many
J gene: TRBJ1-2
D gene: TRBD1
V gene: TRBV7-9
CDR3 length: 16
CDR3 DNA: TGTGCCAGCAGCTTAGGGGCGACAGGGGGAACTAATGGCTACACCTTC
CDR3 protein: CASSLGATGGTNGYTF